The T cell receptor beta chain under discussion was sequenced for a study of patients and donors after allogeneic stem cell transplantation. The CDR3 is made up of 15 amino acids. Trimming took off 0 bases at V and 0 bases at J, with 8 bases between the two ends. Germline CDR1 is MNHNY and CDR2 is SVGAGI (reference sequence). Each CDR3 protein gets one entry after TCRdb re-called the RT-PCR reads with MiXCR. The table has about 110,000 distinct CDR3 sequences, less than 45% seen once. In this sample, this clonotype turned up a few times. The clonotype originates from a human donor who was either an allogeneic HSCT recipient or a stem cell or donor lymphocyte infusion donor (not recorded which). It is not recorded whose cells these are; they may come from a transplant donor. The sample taken for sequencing was blood, either unsorted or a sorted T cell fraction (not recorded which). The V and J genes are TRBV6-6 and TRBJ1-2; D gene ambiguous. CDR3 in DNA: TGTGCCAGCAGTTACTCGTCCGGAGCTAACTATGGCTACACCTTC. Amino acids: CASSYSSGANYGYTF.